This is a list of T cell receptor beta chains from one sample in a study of T-cell reconstitution after alpha-beta-depleted transplantation in children. TCRdb reanalysed the PCR reads using MiXCR and keeps one entry per CDR3 protein. The sample lists almost 500,000 distinct CDR3 sequences; about 12% were seen once. The sample was PBMCs from the stem cell graft donor, taken from the stem cell graft. The receptor source for this set is a human donor who donated a stem cell graft to a child with combined immunodeficiency. Each CDR3 is given with its conserved first and last residue. The D gene is left open where the match is weak. A clone size is listed for some rows: how often the clone was seen (once, few, many), or a class if it is expanded.

clone size	CDR3 length	V gene	J gene	D gene	CDR3 protein	CDR3 DNA
few	13	TRBV7-2	TRBJ2-1	.	CASTFPWGTEQFF	TGTGCCAGCACTTTTCCATGGGGGACTGAGCAGTTCTTC
few	13	TRBV27	TRBJ2-2	.	CASSWGTVGELFF	TGTGCCAGCAGTTGGGGGACGGTCGGGGAGCTGTTTTTT
few	14	TRBV6-5	TRBJ2-7	TRBD1	CASSSLGQASEQYF	TGTGCCAGCAGCAGCCTGGGACAGGCTAGCGAGCAGTACTTC
few	16	TRBV11-1	TRBJ2-2	.	CASSLGGGARTGELFF	TGTGCCAGCAGCTTAGGAGGCGGGGCGCGCACCGGGGAGCTGTTTTTT
many	15	TRBV5-1	TRBJ2-3	.	CASSLGAASTDTQYF	TGCGCCAGCAGCTTGGGGGCAGCTAGCACAGATACGCAGTATTTT
.	14	TRBV30	TRBJ2-3	.	CAWSPGPEENTQYF	TGTGCCTGGAGCCCCGGGCCCGAAGAAAATACGCAGTATTTT
many	18	TRBV12-5	TRBJ2-1	TRBD2	CASGLSMASGSLVNEQFF	TGTGCTAGTGGTTTGTCTATGGCTAGCGGGAGCCTTGTCAATGAGCAGTTCTTC
many	14	TRBV9	TRBJ1-2	.	CASSAPGPAGGYTF	TGTGCCAGCAGCGCACCGGGACCGGCTGGAGGCTACACCTTC
.	14	TRBV6-1	TRBJ1-2	TRBD1	CASSPKQGAFGYTF	TGTGCCAGCAGTCCAAAACAGGGGGCCTTCGGCTACACCTTC
few	13	TRBV4-3	TRBJ1-1	TRBD1	CASSRQGWAEAFF	TGCGCCAGCAGCCGACAGGGGTGGGCTGAAGCTTTCTTT
few	16	TRBV5-5	TRBJ2-5	TRBD2	CASSFLLAGVGETQYF	TGTGCCAGCAGCTTCTTACTAGCGGGAGTGGGAGAGACCCAGTACTTC
few	15	TRBV18	TRBJ2-5	.	CASSPEQGLQETQYF	TGTGCCAGCTCACCAGAGCAAGGGTTGCAAGAGACCCAGTACTTC
once	16	TRBV24-1	TRBJ2-1	.	CATSDSRRSKGGEQFF	TGTGCCACCAGTGATTCTAGACGGTCCAAAGGCGGTGAGCAGTTCTTC
few	13	TRBV7-9	TRBJ2-7	TRBD1	CASSPDRGNEQYF	TGTGCCAGCAGCCCCGACAGGGGAAACGAGCAGTACTTC
.	15	TRBV11-1	TRBJ2-1	.	CASSLGWGFVNEQFF	TGTGCCAGCAGCTTAGGGTGGGGCTTCGTCAATGAGCAGTTCTTC
many	14	TRBV19	TRBJ2-7	TRBD1	CASSIGQGADEQYF	TGTGCCAGTAGTATAGGGCAGGGGGCTGACGAGCAGTACTTC
many	17	TRBV12-3/TRBV12-4	TRBJ2-7	TRBD2	CASSFGTSGSVAYEQYF	TGTGCCAGCAGTTTCGGGACTAGCGGGAGTGTTGCGTACGAGCAGTACTTC
few	17	TRBV15	TRBJ1-4	TRBD1	CATSRAGQGAVREKLFF	TGTGCCACCAGCAGAGCGGGACAGGGGGCTGTGAGGGAAAAACTGTTTTTT
many	15	TRBV7-2	TRBJ2-7	.	CASSLLGRGSYEQYF	TGTGCCAGCAGCTTATTGGGCAGGGGCTCCTACGAGCAGTACTTC
few	11	TRBV6-2/TRBV6-3	TRBJ2-5	TRBD2	CASSYGGRRGF	TGTGCCAGCAGTTACGGCGGGAGAAGAGGTTTC
few	15	TRBV27	TRBJ2-1	.	CASSLGALANNEQFF	TGTGCCAGCAGTTTAGGTGCCTTGGCCAACAATGAGCAGTTCTTC
many	12	TRBV10-3	TRBJ2-5	.	CAISQGRETQYF	TGTGCCATCAGTCAGGGGAGGGAGACCCAGTACTTC
few	18	TRBV18	TRBJ1-1	.	CASSPGAHREVMNTEAFF	TGTGCCAGCTCACCAGGAGCGCACAGGGAGGTCATGAACACTGAAGCTTTCTTT
few	14	TRBV4-2	TRBJ1-5	.	CASSQDRGYQPQHF	TGTGCCAGCAGCCAAGATCGGGGGTACCAGCCCCAGCATTTT
many	15	TRBV12-3/TRBV12-4	TRBJ1-6	TRBD1	CASSPGQGRDSPLHF	TGTGCCAGCAGTCCTGGACAGGGGAGGGATTCACCCCTCCACTTT
few	15	TRBV24-1	TRBJ2-2	TRBD1	CATSQGGQGAGELFF	TGTGCCACCAGTCAGGGCGGACAGGGTGCCGGGGAGCTGTTTTTT
.	13	TRBV7-9	TRBJ1-2	.	CASSLEFSYGYTF	TGTGCCAGCAGCTTAGAATTCTCCTATGGCTACACCTTC
few	14	TRBV6-2/TRBV6-3	TRBJ1-2	.	CASSRDPANYGYTF	TGTGCCAGCAGCAGGGACCCAGCTAACTATGGCTACACCTTC
.	20	TRBV18	TRBJ1-2	TRBD1	CASSPGPVTGGSSVGYGYTF	TGTGCCAGCTCACCAGGTCCTGTGACAGGGGGCTCGAGTGTTGGCTATGGCTACACCTTC
.	12	TRBV6-2/TRBV6-3	TRBJ2-1	.	CASSYPADEQFF	TGTGCCAGCAGTTACCCTGCGGATGAGCAGTTCTTC
few	14	TRBV7-2	TRBJ2-3	TRBD2	CASMLRGSTDTQYF	TGTGCCAGTATGCTGCGGGGGAGCACAGATACGCAGTATTTT
many	16	TRBV6-2/TRBV6-3	TRBJ2-1	.	CASSYLGESSYNEQFF	TGTGCCAGCAGTTACTTGGGCGAGAGCTCCTACAATGAGCAGTTCTTC
few	14	TRBV11-2	TRBJ1-5	.	CASSLGRYNQPQHF	TGTGCCAGCAGCTTAGGGAGGTACAATCAGCCCCAGCATTTT
many	14	TRBV3-1	TRBJ2-3	TRBD2	CASSHRDRPGGAYF	TGTGCCAGCAGCCATAGAGATCGGCCGGGAGGAGCATATTTT
.	16	TRBV5-4	TRBJ1-5	.	CASRPLRGWSNQPQHF	TGTGCCAGCAGGCCCCTGCGGGGATGGAGCAATCAGCCCCAGCATTTT
few	15	TRBV13	TRBJ1-6	.	CASSPYLGRVSPLHF	TGTGCCAGCAGCCCCTATTTGGGGAGGGTTTCACCCCTCCACTTT
.	15	TRBV6-2/TRBV6-3	TRBJ2-5	.	CASSYSSPRRETQYF	TGTGCCAGCAGTTACTCGTCCCCACGGAGGGAGACCCAGTACTTC